This T cell receptor beta chain appears in the sequencing data of a study of blood T cell repertoires in COVID-19. Study as a whole: Italy, Spain and the United States were the sources of the convalescent and acute COVID-19 samples.

Clones were sequenced by immunoSEQ multiplex PCR, and TCRdb holds only the in-frame ones, with some missing. This sample has 250,000 to 400,000 clones; under 90% occur once, and the top ten carry under 3%. Looked up from germline, CDR1 is SQVTM and CDR2 is ANQGSEA. V was trimmed by 3 bases and J by 1 base, leaving 6 bases between them. The CDR3 consists of 12 residues. The specimen sequenced was peripheral blood. The rearrangement uses TRBV29-1 and TRBJ1-2, with D hard to call. The sequence was collected from a woman aged 25 to 45 with COVID-19, enrolled during active disease. The CDR3 bases are TGCAGCGTTGATCGGAGTAACTATGGCTACACCTTC. Amino acid sequence: CSVDRSNYGYTF.